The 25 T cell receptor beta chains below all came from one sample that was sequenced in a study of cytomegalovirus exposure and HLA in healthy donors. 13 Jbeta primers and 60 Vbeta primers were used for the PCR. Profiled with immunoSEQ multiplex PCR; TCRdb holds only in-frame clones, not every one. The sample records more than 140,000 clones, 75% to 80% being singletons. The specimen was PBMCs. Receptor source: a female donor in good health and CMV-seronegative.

As DNA, the CDR3 is TGTGCCAGCAGCCCGGGACTCCGGCGCTACGAGCAGTACTTC. Translation gives CASSPGLRRYEQYF. The rearrangement uses TRBV7-9 and TRBJ2-7, with a weak D call TRBD2 (6 bases). The CDR3 spans 14 residues. The ends were cut back, 5 bases at V and 3 bases at J, with 14 bases in the middle. Germline V lookup: CDR1 SEHNR, CDR2 FQNEAQ (reference sequence).

This chain's CDR3 is CASSLVGHLEAFF. The CDR3 DNA is TGCGCCAGCAGCTTGGTTGGCCACCTTGAAGCTTTCTTT. This rearrangement joins TRBV5-1 to TRBJ1-1, with D unclear. The V and J ends lost 0 bases and 7 bases respectively, with 10 bases between them. The CDR3 length is 13 residues. Germline V gene data show CDR1 as SGHRS and CDR2 as YFSETQ.

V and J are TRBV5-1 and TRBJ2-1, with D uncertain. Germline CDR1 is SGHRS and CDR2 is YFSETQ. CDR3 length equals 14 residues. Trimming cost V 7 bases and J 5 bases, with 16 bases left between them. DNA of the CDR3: TGCGCCAGCGAGGAAACCGCGCCAAACAATGAGCAGTTCTTC. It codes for CASEETAPNNEQFF.

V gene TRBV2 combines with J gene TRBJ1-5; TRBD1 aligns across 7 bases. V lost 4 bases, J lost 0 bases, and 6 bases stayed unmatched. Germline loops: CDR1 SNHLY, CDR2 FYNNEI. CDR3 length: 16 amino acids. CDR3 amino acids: CASSVGRGSSNQPQHF. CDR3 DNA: TGTGCCAGCAGTGTGGGCAGGGGGAGTAGCAATCAGCCCCAGCATTTT. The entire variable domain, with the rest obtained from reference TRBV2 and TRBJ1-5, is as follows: EPEVTQTPSHQVTQMGQEVILRCVPISNHLYFYWYRQILGQKVEFLVSFYNNEISEKSEIFDDQFSVERPDGSNFTLKIRSTKLEDSAMYFCASSVGRGSSNQPQHFGDGTRLSIL.

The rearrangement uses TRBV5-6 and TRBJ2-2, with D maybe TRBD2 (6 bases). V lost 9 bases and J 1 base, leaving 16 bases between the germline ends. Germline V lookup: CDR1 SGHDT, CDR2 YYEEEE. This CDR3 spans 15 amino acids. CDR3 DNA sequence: TGTGCCACCACGCGGCGGGGACGGAACACCGGGGAGCTGTTTTTT. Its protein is CATTRRGRNTGELFF.

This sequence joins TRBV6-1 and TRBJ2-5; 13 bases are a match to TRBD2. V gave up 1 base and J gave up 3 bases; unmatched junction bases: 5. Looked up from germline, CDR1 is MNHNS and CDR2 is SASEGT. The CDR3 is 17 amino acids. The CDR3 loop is CASSEEIGLAGEETQYF. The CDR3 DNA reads TGTGCCAGCAGTGAAGAAATTGGACTAGCGGGAGAAGAGACCCAGTACTTC.

CDR3 bases: TGTGCCAGCAGCACTACCGGTCAGGGGTTCTCCTACGAGCAGTACTTC. It encodes CASSTTGQGFSYEQYF. The chain combines TRBV27 with TRBJ2-7; maybe TRBD1 (6 bases). The V gene lost 6 bases and the J gene lost 0 bases, with 18 bases spanning the gap. Germline CDR1 MNHEY, CDR2 SMNVEV (reference sequence). The CDR3 is made up of 16 amino acids.

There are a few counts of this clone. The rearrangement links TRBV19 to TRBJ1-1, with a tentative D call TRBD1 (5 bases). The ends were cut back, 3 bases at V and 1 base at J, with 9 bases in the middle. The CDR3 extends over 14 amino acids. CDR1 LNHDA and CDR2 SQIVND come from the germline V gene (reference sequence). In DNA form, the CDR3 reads TGTGCCAGTAGTATTGGGGCAACGAACACTGAAGCTTTCTTT. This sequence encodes CASSIGATNTEAFF.

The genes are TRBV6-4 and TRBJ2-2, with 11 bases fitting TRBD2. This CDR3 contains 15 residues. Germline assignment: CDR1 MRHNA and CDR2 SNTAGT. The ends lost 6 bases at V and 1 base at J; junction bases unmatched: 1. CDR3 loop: CASSGTSGNTGELFF. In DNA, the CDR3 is TGTGCCAGCAGCGGGACTAGCGGGAACACCGGGGAGCTGTTTTTT.

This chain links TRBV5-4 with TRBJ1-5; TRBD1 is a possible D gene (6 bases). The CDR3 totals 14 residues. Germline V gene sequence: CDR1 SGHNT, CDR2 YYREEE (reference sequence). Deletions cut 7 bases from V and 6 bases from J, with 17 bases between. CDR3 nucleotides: TGTGCCAGCGGTATCGCGGGGGCGACTCAGCCCCAGCATTTT. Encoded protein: CASGIAGATQPQHF.

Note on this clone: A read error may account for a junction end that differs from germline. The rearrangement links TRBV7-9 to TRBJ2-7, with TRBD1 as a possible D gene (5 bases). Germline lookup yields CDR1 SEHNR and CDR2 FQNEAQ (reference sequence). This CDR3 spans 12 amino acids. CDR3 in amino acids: CSSTSDSYEQYF. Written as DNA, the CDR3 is TGTTCCAGCACCTCAGACAGCTACGAGCAGTACTTC.

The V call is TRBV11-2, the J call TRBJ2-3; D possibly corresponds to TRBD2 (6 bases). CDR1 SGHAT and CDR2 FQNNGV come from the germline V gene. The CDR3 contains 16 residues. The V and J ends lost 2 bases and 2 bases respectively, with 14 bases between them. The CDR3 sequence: CASSLSMAGPTDTQYF. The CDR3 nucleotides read TGTGCCAGCAGCTTAAGTATGGCGGGACCCACAGATACGCAGTATTTT.

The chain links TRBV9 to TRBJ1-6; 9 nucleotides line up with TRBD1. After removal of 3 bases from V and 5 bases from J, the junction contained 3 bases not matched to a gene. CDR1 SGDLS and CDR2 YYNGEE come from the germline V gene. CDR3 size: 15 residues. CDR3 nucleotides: TGTGCCAGCAGCGGAGGACAGGGGAATAATTCACCCCTCCACTTT. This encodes CASSGGQGNNSPLHF.

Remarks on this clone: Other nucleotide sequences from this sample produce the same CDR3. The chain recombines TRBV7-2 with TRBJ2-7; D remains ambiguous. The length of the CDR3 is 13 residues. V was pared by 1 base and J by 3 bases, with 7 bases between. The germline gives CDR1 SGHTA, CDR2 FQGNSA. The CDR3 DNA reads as TGTGCCAGCAGCTTAGATTCTAGCTACGAGCAGTACTTC. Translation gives CASSLDSSYEQYF. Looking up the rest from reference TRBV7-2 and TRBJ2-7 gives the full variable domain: GAGVSQSPSNKVTEKGKDVELRCDPISGHTALYWYRQSLGQGLEFLIYFQGNSAPDKSGLPSDRFSAERTGGSVSTLTIQRTQQEDSAVYLCASSLDSSYEQYFGPGTRLTVT.

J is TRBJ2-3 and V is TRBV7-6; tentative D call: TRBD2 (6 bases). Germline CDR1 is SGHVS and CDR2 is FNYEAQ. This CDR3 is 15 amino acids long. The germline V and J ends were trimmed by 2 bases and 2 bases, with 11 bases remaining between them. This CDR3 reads CASSLSRGATDTQYF. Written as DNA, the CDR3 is TGTGCCAGCAGCTTATCGCGGGGAGCCACAGATACGCAGTATTTT.

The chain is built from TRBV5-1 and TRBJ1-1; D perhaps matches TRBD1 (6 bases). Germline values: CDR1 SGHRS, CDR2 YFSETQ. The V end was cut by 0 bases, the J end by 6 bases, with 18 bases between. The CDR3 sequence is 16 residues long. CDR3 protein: CASSLGRGGIDAEAFF. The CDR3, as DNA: TGCGCCAGCAGCTTGGGCAGGGGAGGGATAGACGCTGAAGCTTTCTTT.

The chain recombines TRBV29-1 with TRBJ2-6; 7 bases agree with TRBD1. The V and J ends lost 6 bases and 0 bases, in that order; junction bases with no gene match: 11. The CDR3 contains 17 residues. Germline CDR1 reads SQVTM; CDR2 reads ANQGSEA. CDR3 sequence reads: CSVDTGAATSGANVLTF. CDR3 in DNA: TGCAGCGTGGATACAGGGGCGGCAACCTCTGGGGCCAACGTCCTGACTTTC.

The DNA of the CDR3 is TGTGCCAGCACCCGCGGGTCCCAAGAGACCCAGTACTTC. Translating it yields CASTRGSQETQYF. V gene TRBV9 combines with J gene TRBJ2-5; D perhaps matches TRBD2 (5 bases). Germline values: CDR1 SGDLS, CDR2 YYNGEE. CDR3 size: 13 residues. V lost 6 bases and J 1 base, leaving 10 bases between the germline ends.

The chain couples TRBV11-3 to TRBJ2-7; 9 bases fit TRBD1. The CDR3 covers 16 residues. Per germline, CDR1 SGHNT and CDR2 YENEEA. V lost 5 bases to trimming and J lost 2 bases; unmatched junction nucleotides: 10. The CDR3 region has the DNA TGTGCCAGCAGCCCAACCCCCGGACAGGGGCCCTACGAGCAGTACTTC. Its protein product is CASSPTPGQGPYEQYF.

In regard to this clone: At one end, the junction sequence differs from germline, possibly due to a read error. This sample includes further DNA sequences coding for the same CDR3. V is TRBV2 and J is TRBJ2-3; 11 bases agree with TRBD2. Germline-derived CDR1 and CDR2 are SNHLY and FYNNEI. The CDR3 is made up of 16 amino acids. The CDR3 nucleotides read TGTGCCAGCAGGATGGCCGGGACTAGCGGCACAGATACGCAGTATTTC. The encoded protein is CASRMAGTSGTDTQYF.

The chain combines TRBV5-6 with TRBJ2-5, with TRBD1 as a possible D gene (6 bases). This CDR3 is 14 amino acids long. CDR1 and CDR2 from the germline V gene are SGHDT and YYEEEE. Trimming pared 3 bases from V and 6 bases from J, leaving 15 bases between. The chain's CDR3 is CASSSTGIGQTQYF. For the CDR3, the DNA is TGTGCCAGCAGCTCCACAGGGATCGGACAGACCCAGTACTTC.

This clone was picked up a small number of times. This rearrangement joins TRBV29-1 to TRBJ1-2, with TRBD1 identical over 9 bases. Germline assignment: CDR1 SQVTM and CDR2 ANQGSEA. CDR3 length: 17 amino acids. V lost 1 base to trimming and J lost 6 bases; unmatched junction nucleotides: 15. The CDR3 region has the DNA TGCAGCGTTGAAGCTCCGCTTCCACAGGGGGCGCGCGATGGCTACACCTTC. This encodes CSVEAPLPQGARDGYTF.

The CDR3 protein is CASSSGVTEAFF. The CDR3 DNA is TGTGCCAGCAGCTCGGGGGTCACTGAAGCTTTCTTT. J is TRBJ1-1 and V is TRBV7-2; D is perhaps TRBD1 (5 bases). Trimming cost V 4 bases and J 4 bases, with 7 bases left between them. The CDR3 is 12 residues long. Germline V gene data show CDR1 as SGHTA and CDR2 as FQGNSA. Full variable domain (outside the CDR3, taken from reference TRBV7-2 and TRBJ1-1): GAGVSQSPSNKVTEKGKDVELRCDPISGHTALYWYRQSLGQGLEFLIYFQGNSAPDKSGLPSDRFSAERTGGSVSTLTIQRTQQEDSAVYLCASSSGVTEAFFGQGTRLTVV.

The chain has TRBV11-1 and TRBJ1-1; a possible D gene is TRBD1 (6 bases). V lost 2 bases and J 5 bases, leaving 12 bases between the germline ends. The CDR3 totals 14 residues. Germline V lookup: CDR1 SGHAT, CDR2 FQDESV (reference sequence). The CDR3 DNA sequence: TGTGCCAGCAGCTTATGGGGGCAGGGAACTGAAGCTTTCTTT. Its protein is CASSLWGQGTEAFF.

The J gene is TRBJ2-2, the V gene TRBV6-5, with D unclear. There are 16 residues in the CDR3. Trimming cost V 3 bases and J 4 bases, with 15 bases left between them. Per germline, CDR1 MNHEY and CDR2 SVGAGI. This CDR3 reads CASSYRGESPTGELFF. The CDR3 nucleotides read TGTGCCAGCAGTTATAGAGGTGAATCTCCCACCGGGGAGCTGTTTTTT.